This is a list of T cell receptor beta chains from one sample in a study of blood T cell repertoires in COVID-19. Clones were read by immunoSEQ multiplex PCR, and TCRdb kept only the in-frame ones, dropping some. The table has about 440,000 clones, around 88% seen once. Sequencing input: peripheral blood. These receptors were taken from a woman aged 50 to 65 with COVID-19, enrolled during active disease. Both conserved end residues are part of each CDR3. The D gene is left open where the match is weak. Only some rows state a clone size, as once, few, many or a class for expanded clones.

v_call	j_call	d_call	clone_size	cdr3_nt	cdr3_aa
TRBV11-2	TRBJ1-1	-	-	TGTGCCAGCAGCTTAAGTGGGCCTCGGGGAGCTTTCTTT	CASSLSGPRGAFF
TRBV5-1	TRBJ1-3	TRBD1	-	TGCGCCAGCAGCTTGCCAGGGGGCGAAATATATTTT	CASSLPGGEIYF
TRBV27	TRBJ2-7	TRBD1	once	TGTGCCAGCAGTCTTGGACAGGGGTTTTTCTACGAGCAGTACTTC	CASSLGQGFFYEQYF
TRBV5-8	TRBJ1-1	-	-	TGTGCCAGCAGCTTGGTCGCAGCTGAAGCTTTCTTT	CASSLVAAEAFF
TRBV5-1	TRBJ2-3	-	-	TGCGCCAGCAGCTTTTCGGCAGGGCAAGATACGCAGTATTTT	CASSFSAGQDTQYF
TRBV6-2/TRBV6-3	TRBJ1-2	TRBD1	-	TGTGCCAGCAGTTCAAGGGACCCTGCGACAGGGGGCGGCGGCTACACCTTC	CASSSRDPATGGGGYTF
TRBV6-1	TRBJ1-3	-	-	TGTGCCAGCAGTGAAGATCTTAGGGGGGGAAACACCATATATTTT	CASSEDLRGGNTIYF
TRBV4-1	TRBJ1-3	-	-	TGCGCCAGCAGCCCCCGGCAGGGTGCTGGAAACACCATATATTTT	CASSPRQGAGNTIYF
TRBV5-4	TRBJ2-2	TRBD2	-	TGTGCCAGCAGCCTGCGGGGGGCGGGCACCGGGGAGCTGTTTTTT	CASSLRGAGTGELFF
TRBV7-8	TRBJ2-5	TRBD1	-	TGTGCCAGCAGTCCCACCCCGGGACAGCAAGAGACCCAGTACTTC	CASSPTPGQQETQYF
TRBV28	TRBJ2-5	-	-	TGTGCCAGCAGTCTGACGAAGGGAAAGCGGGCGGAGACCCAGTACTTC	CASSLTKGKRAETQYF
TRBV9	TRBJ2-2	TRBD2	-	TGTGCCAGCAGCGTATATAGCGGGGGGGCCAGCACCGGGGAGCTGTTTTTT	CASSVYSGGASTGELFF
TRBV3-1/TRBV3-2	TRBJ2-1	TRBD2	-	TGTGCCAGCAGCCATCTTCTCGCGGGGGGGTACAATGAGCAGTTCTTC	CASSHLLAGGYNEQFF
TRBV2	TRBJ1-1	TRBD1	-	TGTGCCAGCACCTCCGGGGACAGGGGTTTCGCTGAAGCTTTCTTT	CASTSGDRGFAEAFF
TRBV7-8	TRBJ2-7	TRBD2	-	TGTGCCAGCAGCTTAGGGGCGGGGGAGACCTACGAGCAGTACTTC	CASSLGAGETYEQYF
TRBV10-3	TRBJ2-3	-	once	TGTGCCATCAGTGAGTCCCAGGGCACAGATACGCAGTATTTT	CAISESQGTDTQYF
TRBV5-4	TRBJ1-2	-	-	TGTGCCAGCAGCCGCCCCCAGGCAGGGGTAATCAATGCTGGCTACACCTTC	CASSRPQAGVINAGYTF
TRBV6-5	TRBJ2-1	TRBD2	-	TGTGCCAGCAGTTATATACTAGCGGGGGGGCACAATGAGCAGTTCTTC	CASSYILAGGHNEQFF
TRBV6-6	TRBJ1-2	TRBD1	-	TGTGCCAGCAGTTACGGACAGGGGGTTGGCTACACCTTC	CASSYGQGVGYTF
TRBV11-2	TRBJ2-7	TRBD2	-	TGTGCCAGCAGCTTAGTATCGGCGGGGGGTGCCAGCTACGAGCAGTACTTC	CASSLVSAGGASYEQYF
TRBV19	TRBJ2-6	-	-	TGTGCCAGTAGTGTCCGAGGGACACCCTACTCTGGGGCCAACGTCCTGACTTTC	CASSVRGTPYSGANVLTF
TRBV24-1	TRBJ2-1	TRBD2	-	TGTGCCACCAGTGATCCTAGCGGGCGCGTTTTCTTC	CATSDPSGRVFF